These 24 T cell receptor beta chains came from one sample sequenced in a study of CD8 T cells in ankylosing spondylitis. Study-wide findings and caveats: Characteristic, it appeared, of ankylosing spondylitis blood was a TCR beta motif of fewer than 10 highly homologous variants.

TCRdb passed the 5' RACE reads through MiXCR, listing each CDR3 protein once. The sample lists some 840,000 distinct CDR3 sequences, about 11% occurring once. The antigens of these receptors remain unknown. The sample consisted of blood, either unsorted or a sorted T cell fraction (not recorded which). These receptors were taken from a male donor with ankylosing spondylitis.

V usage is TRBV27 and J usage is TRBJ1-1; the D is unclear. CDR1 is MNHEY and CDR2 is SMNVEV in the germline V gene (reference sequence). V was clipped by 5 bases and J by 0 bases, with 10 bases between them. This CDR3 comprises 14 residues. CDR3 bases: TGTGCCAGCAGTGGATTAGGTGTGAACACTGAAGCTTTCTTT. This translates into CASSGLGVNTEAFF.

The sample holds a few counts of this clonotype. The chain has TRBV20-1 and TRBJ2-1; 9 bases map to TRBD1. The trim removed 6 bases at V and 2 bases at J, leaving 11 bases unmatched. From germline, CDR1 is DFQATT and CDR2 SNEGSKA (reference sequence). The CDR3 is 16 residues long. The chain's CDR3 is CSATRLTGGTYNEQFF. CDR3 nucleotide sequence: TGCAGTGCGACTCGCCTCACAGGGGGCACCTACAATGAGCAGTTCTTC.

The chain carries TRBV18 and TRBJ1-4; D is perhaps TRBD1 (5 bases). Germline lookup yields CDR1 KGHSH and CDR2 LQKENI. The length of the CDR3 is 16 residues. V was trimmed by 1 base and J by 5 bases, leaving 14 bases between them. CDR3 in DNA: TGTGCCAGCTCACCACGTTCGACAGTAGAGAATGAAAAACTGTTTTTT. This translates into CASSPRSTVENEKLFF.

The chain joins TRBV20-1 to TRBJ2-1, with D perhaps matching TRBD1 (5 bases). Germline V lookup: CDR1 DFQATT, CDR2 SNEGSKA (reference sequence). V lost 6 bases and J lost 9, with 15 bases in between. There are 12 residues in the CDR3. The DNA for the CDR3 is TGCAGTGCCCCGAAGGGGCCGGGTGAGCAGTTCTTC. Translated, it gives CSAPKGPGEQFF.

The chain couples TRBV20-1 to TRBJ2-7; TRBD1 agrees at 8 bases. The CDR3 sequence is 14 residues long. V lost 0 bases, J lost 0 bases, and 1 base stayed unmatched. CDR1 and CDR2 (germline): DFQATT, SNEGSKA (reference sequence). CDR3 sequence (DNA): TGCAGTGCTAGAGAAACAGGGGGCTCCTACGAGCAGTACTTC. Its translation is CSARETGGSYEQYF.

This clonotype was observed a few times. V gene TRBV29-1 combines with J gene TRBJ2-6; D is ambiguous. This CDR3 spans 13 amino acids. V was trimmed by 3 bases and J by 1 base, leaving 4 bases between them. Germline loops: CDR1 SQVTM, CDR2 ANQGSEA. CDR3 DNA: TGCAGCGTTGATGTATCTGGGGCCAACGTCCTGACTTTC. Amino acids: CSVDVSGANVLTF.

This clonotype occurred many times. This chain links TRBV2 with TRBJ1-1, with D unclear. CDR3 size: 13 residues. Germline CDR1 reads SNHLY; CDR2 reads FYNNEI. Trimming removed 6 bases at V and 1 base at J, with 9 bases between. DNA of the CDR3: TGTGCCAGCAGGGGCAGCCAGAACACTGAAGCTTTCTTT. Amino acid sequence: CASRGSQNTEAFF.

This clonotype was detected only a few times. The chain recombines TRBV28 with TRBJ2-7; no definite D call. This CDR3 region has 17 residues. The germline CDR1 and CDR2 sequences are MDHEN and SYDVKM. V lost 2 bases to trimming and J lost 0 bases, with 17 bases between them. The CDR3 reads CASSLVSSPAHSYEQYF. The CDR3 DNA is TGTGCCAGCAGTTTAGTCTCCAGTCCTGCGCACTCCTACGAGCAGTACTTC. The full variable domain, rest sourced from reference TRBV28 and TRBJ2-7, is DVKVTQSSRYLVKRTGEKVFLECVQDMDHENMFWYRQDPGLGLRLIYFSYDVKMKEKGDIPEGYSVSREKKERFSLILESASTNQTSMYLCASSLVSSPAHSYEQYFGPGTRLTVT.

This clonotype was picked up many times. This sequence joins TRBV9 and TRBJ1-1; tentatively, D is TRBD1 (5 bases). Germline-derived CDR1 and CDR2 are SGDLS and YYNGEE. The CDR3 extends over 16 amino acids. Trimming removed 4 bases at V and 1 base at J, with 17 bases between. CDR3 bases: TGTGCCAGCAGCATAGGGGACGGTGGTCCGAACACTGAAGCTTTCTTT. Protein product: CASSIGDGGPNTEAFF. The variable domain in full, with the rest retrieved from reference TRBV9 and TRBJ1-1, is DSGVTQTPKHLITATGQRVTLRCSPRSGDLSVYWYQQSLDQGLQFLIQYYNGEERAKGNILERFSAQQFPDLHSELNLSSLELGDSALYFCASSIGDGGPNTEAFFGQGTRLTVV.

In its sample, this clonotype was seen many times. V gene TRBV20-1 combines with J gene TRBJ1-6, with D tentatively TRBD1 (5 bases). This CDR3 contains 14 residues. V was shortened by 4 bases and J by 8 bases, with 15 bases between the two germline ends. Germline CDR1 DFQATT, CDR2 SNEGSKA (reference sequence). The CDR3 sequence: CSANSGTLDSPLHF. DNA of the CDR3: TGCAGTGCTAACTCAGGGACCTTAGATTCACCCCTCCACTTT.

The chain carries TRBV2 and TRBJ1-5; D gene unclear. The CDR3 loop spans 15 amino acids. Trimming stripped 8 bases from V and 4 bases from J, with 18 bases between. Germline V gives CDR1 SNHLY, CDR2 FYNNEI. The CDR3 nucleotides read TGTGCCAGCGGGTGGACGGCAATGCTTAATCAGCCCCAGCATTTT. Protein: CASGWTAMLNQPQHF.

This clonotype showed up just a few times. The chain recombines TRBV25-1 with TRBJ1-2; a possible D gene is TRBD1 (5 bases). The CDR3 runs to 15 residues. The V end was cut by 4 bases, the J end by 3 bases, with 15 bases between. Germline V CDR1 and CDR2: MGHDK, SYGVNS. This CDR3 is CASSAEGRAYYGYTF. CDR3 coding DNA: TGTGCCAGCAGTGCCGAGGGGAGGGCCTACTATGGCTACACCTTC.

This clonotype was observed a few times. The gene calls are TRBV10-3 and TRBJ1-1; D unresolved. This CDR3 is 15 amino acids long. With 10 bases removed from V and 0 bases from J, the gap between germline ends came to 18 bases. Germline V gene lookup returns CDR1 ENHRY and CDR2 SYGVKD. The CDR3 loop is CASKLSAVLNTEAFF. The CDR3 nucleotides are TGTGCCAGTAAACTATCCGCGGTCCTGAACACTGAAGCTTTCTTT.

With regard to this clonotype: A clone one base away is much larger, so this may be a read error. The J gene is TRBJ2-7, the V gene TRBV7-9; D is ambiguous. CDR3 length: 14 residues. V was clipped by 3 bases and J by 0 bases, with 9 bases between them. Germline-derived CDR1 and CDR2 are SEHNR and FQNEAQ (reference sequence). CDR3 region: CASSLSIGSYEQYF. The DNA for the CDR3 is TGTGCCAGCAGCTTGTCGATAGGCTCCTACGAGCAGTACTTC.

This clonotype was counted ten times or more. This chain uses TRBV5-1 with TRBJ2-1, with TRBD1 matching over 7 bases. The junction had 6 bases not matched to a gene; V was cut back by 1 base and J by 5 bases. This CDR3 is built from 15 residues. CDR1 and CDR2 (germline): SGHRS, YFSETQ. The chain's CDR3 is CASSLLGTENNEQFF. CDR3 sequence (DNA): TGCGCCAGCAGCTTGTTGGGGACAGAGAACAATGAGCAGTTCTTC.

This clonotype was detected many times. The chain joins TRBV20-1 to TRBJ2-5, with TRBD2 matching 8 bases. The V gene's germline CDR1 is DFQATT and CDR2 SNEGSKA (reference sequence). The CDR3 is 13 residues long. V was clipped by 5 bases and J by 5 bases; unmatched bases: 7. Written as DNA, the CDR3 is TGCAGTGCTGGCAGCGGGGGAGGTGAGACCCAGTACTTC. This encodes CSAGSGGGETQYF.

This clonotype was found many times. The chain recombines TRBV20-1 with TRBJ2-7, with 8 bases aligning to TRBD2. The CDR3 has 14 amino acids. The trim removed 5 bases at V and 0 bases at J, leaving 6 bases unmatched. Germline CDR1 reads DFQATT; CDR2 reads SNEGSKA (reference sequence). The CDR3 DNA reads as TGCAGTGCTCCACTAGCGGCAAGCTCCTACGAGCAGTACTTC. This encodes CSAPLAASSYEQYF.

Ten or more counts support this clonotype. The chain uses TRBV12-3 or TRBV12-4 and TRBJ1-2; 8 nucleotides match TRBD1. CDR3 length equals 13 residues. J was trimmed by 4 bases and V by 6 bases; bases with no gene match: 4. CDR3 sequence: CASSVGQGYGYTF. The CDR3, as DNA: TGTGCCAGCAGCGTAGGACAGGGCTATGGCTACACCTTC.

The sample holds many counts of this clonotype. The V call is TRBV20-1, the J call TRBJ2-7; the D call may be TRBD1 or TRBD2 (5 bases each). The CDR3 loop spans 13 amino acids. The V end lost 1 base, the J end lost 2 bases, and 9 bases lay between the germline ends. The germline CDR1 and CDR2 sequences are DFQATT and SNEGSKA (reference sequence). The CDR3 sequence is CSARGDQTYEQYF. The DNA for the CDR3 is TGCAGTGCTAGAGGGGACCAAACCTACGAGCAGTACTTC.

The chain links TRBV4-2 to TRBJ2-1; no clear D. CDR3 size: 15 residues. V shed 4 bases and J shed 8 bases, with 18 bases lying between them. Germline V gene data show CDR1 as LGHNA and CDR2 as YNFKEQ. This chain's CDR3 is CASSLSTQSFDEQFF. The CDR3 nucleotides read TGTGCCAGCAGCCTTTCGACGCAGAGTTTCGATGAGCAGTTCTTC.

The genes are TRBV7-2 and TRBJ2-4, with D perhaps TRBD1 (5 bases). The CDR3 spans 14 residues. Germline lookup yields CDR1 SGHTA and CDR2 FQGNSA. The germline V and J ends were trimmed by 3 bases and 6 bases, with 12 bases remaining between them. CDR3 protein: CASSFRFRGNIQYF. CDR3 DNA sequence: TGTGCCAGCAGCTTCCGATTTAGGGGAAACATTCAGTACTTC. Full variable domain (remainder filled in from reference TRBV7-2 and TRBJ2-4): GAGVSQSPSNKVTEKGKDVELRCDPISGHTALYWYRQSLGQGLEFLIYFQGNSAPDKSGLPSDRFSAERTGGSVSTLTIQRTQQEDSAVYLCASSFRFRGNIQYFGAGTRLSVL.

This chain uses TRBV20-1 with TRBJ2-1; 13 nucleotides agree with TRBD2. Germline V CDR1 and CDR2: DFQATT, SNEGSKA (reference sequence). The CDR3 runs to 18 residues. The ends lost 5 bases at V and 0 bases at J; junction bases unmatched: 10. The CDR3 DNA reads TGCAGTGCTCGACTAGCGGGAGGAAAAATAAGCTCCTACAATGAGCAGTTCTTC. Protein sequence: CSARLAGGKISSYNEQFF.

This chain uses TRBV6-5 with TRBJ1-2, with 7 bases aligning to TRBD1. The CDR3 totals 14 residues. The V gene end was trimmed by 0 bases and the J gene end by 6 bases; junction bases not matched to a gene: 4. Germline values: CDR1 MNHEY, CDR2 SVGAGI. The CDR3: CASSYSYRGDGYTF. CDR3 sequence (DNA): TGTGCCAGCAGTTACTCGTACAGGGGAGATGGCTACACCTTC.

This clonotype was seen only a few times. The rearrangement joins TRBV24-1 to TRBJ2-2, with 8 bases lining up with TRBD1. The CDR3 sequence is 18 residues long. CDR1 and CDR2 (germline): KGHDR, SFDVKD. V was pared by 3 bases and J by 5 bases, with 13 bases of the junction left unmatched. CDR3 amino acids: CATSDPGQASTLTGELFF. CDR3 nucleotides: TGTGCCACCAGTGATCCGGGACAGGCGAGCACCCTGACCGGGGAGCTGTTTTTT.